This paragraph covers one T cell receptor beta chain sequence. Its antigen is unknown. The PCR employed 60 Vbeta primers together with 13 Jbeta primers. The table came from immunoSEQ multiplex PCR; TCRdb's copy has only in-frame clones and leaves some out. This sample has about 140,000 clones, with roughly three quarters found just once. The sample is drawn from a study of cytomegalovirus exposure and HLA in healthy donors. General study points: Later analysis identified a missense DCLRE1C variant that was linked to TCR beta V- and J-gene trimming.

Germline CDR1 and CDR2: SEHNR and FQNEAQ (reference sequence). CDR3 size: 15 residues. Trimming pared 1 base from V and 2 bases from J, leaving 12 bases between. Material for sequencing was PBMCs. This receptor was obtained from a man in his late teens or twenties in good health and CMV-seronegative. The V gene is TRBV7-9, the J gene TRBJ2-7; TRBD1 might be the D (6 bases). CDR3 loop: CASSLGQARTYEQYF. The CDR3 DNA reads TGTGCCAGCAGCTTAGGACAGGCTCGTACCTACGAGCAGTACTTC.